What follows are 18 T cell receptor beta chains derived from one specimen sequenced in a study of post-analysis software for immune sequencing data. Whole-study results and caveats: A handful of TRBV segments were significantly more frequent in patients than in controls. TRBV5-6, TRBV5-1 and TRBV20-1 were among these segments.

Prepared TCR beta cDNA libraries contained unique molecular identifiers. In TCRdb, the PCR reads were re-called with MiXCR into one record per CDR3 protein. Among about 540,000 distinct CDR3 sequences listed, approximately 31% were seen once. Their antigens are not known. Sequenced sample: blood. The receptor set was obtained from a girl aged 2-17 years with multiple sclerosis.

The chain recombines TRBV20-1 with TRBJ1-1; D remains ambiguous. Germline V gene sequence: CDR1 DFQATT, CDR2 SNEGSKA (reference sequence). This CDR3 contains 14 residues. V was cut by 5 bases and J by 0 bases, with 13 bases left in between. CDR3 in amino acids: CSAGPAGLNTEAFF. As DNA, the CDR3 is TGCAGTGCTGGTCCTGCGGGCCTGAACACTGAAGCTTTCTTT.

The V and J genes are TRBV20-1 and TRBJ1-6; possible D gene TRBD1, 6 bases. Germline V CDR1 and CDR2: DFQATT, SNEGSKA (reference sequence). The CDR3 length is 14 residues. V shed 0 bases and J shed 5 bases, with 8 bases lying between them. The CDR3 coding sequence is TGCAGTGCTAGAGATCAGGGGAATAATTCACCCCTCCACTTT. Protein product: CSARDQGNNSPLHF.

This chain uses TRBV7-2 with TRBJ1-6; the match to TRBD1 covers 8 bases. The CDR3 covers 15 residues. Trimming removed 6 bases from V and 9 bases from J; junction bases left unmatched: 10. Germline assignment: CDR1 SGHTA and CDR2 FQGNSA. The CDR3 DNA sequence: TGTGCCAGCAGTTTCTCGGACAGGGAAGGTTCACCCCTCCACTTT. This codes for CASSFSDREGSPLHF.

CDR3 loop: CASSLGTETNYGYTF. Written as DNA, the CDR3 is TGTGCCAGCAGCTTAGGGACAGAGACCAACTATGGCTACACCTTC. The genes are TRBV11-2 and TRBJ1-2, with a possible D match to TRBD1 (6 bases). Germline lookup yields CDR1 SGHAT and CDR2 FQNNGV. CDR3 length: 15 amino acids. Trimming shortened V by 1 base and J by 2 bases, and 11 bases separated the two germline ends.

The rearrangement uses TRBV12-3 or TRBV12-4 and TRBJ2-7, with TRBD2 matching over 10 bases. With 8 bases clipped from V and 7 bases from J, the junction kept 11 bases outside the gene matches. The CDR3 runs to 14 residues. This CDR3 reads CASGPGLALREQYF. In DNA, the CDR3 is TGTGCCAGCGGGCCGGGACTAGCGTTACGAGAGCAGTACTTC.

This rearrangement joins TRBV7-9 to TRBJ1-2; 7 bases fit TRBD1. The germline V gene encodes CDR1 SEHNR and CDR2 FQNEAQ (reference sequence). With 5 bases clipped from V and 1 base from J, the junction kept 7 bases outside the gene matches. This CDR3 has 15 amino acids. Here the CDR3 DNA reads TGTGCCAGCAGCCCGGGGGACAGATATAACTATGGCTACACCTTC. Amino acid sequence: CASSPGDRYNYGYTF.

This clonotype was observed a few times. The chain couples TRBV6-5 to TRBJ2-1, with 10 bases that match TRBD2. The junction had 4 bases not matched to a gene; V was cut back by 6 bases and J by 2 bases. The CDR3 is 15 residues long. Per germline, CDR1 MNHEY and CDR2 SVGAGI. The CDR3 region is CASRFSGGTYNEQFF. In DNA form, the CDR3 reads TGTGCCAGCAGATTTAGCGGGGGGACCTACAATGAGCAGTTCTTC.

The chain recombines TRBV6-5 with TRBJ1-5; D unresolved. V lost 6 bases, J lost 4 bases, and 7 bases lay in between. The CDR3 sequence is 12 residues long. Germline V CDR1 and CDR2: MNHEY, SVGAGI. The CDR3 here is CASRRKNQPQHF. The CDR3 DNA reads as TGTGCCAGCAGGCGAAAAAATCAGCCCCAGCATTTT.

J is TRBJ2-7 and V is TRBV6-5; D is unclear. The CDR3 is 12 amino acids. Trimming left V 4 bases short and J 7 bases short, with 11 bases between. Germline CDR1 and CDR2: MNHEY and SVGAGI. The CDR3 protein is CASSSASWEQYF. The CDR3 DNA follows: TGTGCCAGCAGTTCCGCGTCTTGGGAGCAGTACTTC.

This clonotype was picked up one time. The chain joins TRBV3-1 to TRBJ1-2; D remains unclear. The germline V and J ends were trimmed by 1 base and 7 bases, with 7 bases remaining between them. Germline V gene sequence: CDR1 LGHDT, CDR2 YNNKEL (reference sequence). The CDR3 covers 12 residues. CDR3 sequence (DNA): TGTGCCAGCAGCCAAGGCGCGAGTGGCTACACCTTC. Translation: CASSQGASGYTF.

This clonotype has ten or more counts. The genes are TRBV6-1 and TRBJ2-7; D is possibly TRBD1 (6 bases). Looked up from germline, CDR1 is MNHNS and CDR2 is SASEGT. The CDR3 totals 12 residues. Trimming pared 8 bases from V and 3 bases from J, leaving 11 bases between. The CDR3 nucleotides are TGTGCCAGCTCTAACAGGGACTACGAGCAGTACTTC. Encoded protein: CASSNRDYEQYF.

This clonotype was seen a few times. The chain combines TRBV20-1 with TRBJ2-4; D remains ambiguous. Germline CDR1 DFQATT, CDR2 SNEGSKA (reference sequence). The V end was cut by 3 bases, the J end by 6 bases, with 15 bases between. The CDR3 spans 14 residues. The CDR3 DNA sequence: TGCAGTGCTAGCATCCGACCGATTCGAAACATTCAGTACTTC. Amino acid sequence: CSASIRPIRNIQYF.

The DNA of the CDR3 is TGTGCCAGCAGTGCCAAGGAGACCCAGTTCTTC. Translation gives CASSAKETQFF. This chain joins TRBV25-1 and TRBJ2-5; D call uncertain. The J call is in doubt because the DNA end fits TRBJ2-1 better. The CDR3 is made up of 11 amino acids. The germline V gene encodes CDR1 MGHDK and CDR2 SYGVNS.

The gene calls are TRBV6-6 and TRBJ1-2, with D tentatively TRBD1 (6 bases). CDR1 is MNHNY and CDR2 is SVGAGI in the germline V gene (reference sequence). The CDR3 is 16 residues long. V shed 6 bases and J shed 5 bases, with 22 bases lying between them. In DNA form, the CDR3 reads TGTGCCAGCAGCGCAACCTGGGCAGGGGAGGGGTATGGCTACACCTTC. It encodes CASSATWAGEGYGYTF.

Concerning this clonotype: This sequence may be a read error, since a much larger clone differs from it by one base. In DNA form, the CDR3 reads TGTGCCAGCAGCTTGGGTTCAGGCACCACCTATGGCTACACCTTC. Translating gives CASSLGSGTTYGYTF. The chain couples TRBV5-5 to TRBJ1-2; the D is unclear. This CDR3 is 15 amino acids long. With 0 bases removed from V and 4 bases from J, the gap between germline ends came to 13 bases. Germline loops: CDR1 SGHKS, CDR2 YYEKEE (reference sequence). Full variable domain (rest looked up from reference TRBV5-5 and TRBJ1-2): DAGVTQSPTHLIKTRGQQVTLRCSPISGHKSVSWYQQVLGQGPQFIFQYYEKEERGRGNFPDRFSARQFPNYSSELNVNALLLGDSALYLCASSLGSGTTYGYTFGSGTRLTVV.

This clonotype came up a few times. V is TRBV10-3 and J is TRBJ2-1; a possible D gene is TRBD1 (6 bases). Germline CDR1 reads ENHRY; CDR2 reads SYGVKD. This CDR3 is 14 amino acids long. The V end lost 6 bases, the J end lost 2 bases, and 11 bases lay between the germline ends. The CDR3 sequence is CAISASGAYNEQFF. In DNA form, the CDR3 reads TGTGCCATCAGCGCGTCAGGGGCCTACAATGAGCAGTTCTTC.

The chain uses TRBV9 and TRBJ2-4; no reliable D call. V was shortened by 0 bases and J by 2 bases, with 3 bases between the two germline ends. The germline gives CDR1 SGDLS, CDR2 YYNGEE. The CDR3 is made up of 13 amino acids. The CDR3 bases are TGTGCCAGCAGCGTAGAGACCAAAAACATTCAGTACTTC. Translation: CASSVETKNIQYF.

This clonotype was recorded a few times. This chain uses TRBV6-4 with TRBJ1-5; D not resolved. CDR1 is MRHNA, CDR2 SNTAGT, per germline. The CDR3 is made up of 15 amino acids. The V end lost 2 bases, the J end lost 1 base, and 9 bases lay between the germline ends. In DNA form, the CDR3 reads TGTGCCAGCAGTGACGGCTACGGGAGCAATCAGCCCCAGCATTTT. Its translation: CASSDGYGSNQPQHF.